The rows below give T cell receptor beta chains drawn from one sample of a study of blood T cell repertoires in COVID-19. Sequencing used immunoSEQ multiplex PCR; TCRdb keeps in-frame clones, though not all of them. The sample records about 210,000 clones, about 85% being singletons. The sample comprised PBMCs or T cells enriched from blood (not recorded which). The receptors stem from a man between 40 and 49 years old who had recovered from COVID-19. Each CDR3 is given with its conserved first and last residue. Fields, in order: clone size, D gene, CDR3 length, V gene, J gene, CDR3 DNA, CDR3 protein. The D gene is left open where the match is weak. Clone size appears in some rows only: once, few, many, or a class for an expanded clone.

clone_size: -
d_call: TRBD2
cdr3_length: 17
v_call: TRBV4-1
j_call: TRBJ2-7
cdr3_nt: TGCGCCAGCAGCCAATCTACGGGACTACCTTCCTCTTACGAGCAGTACTTC
cdr3_aa: CASSQSTGLPSSYEQYF

clone_size: -
d_call: TRBD2
cdr3_length: 16
v_call: TRBV9
j_call: TRBJ2-5
cdr3_nt: TGTGCCAGCAGCGCCGGGACTAGCGGGAGGGGGGAGACCCAGTACTTC
cdr3_aa: CASSAGTSGRGETQYF

clone_size: -
d_call: -
cdr3_length: 12
v_call: TRBV19
j_call: TRBJ1-5
cdr3_nt: TGTGCCAGTAGTCCCCATAATCAGCCCCAGCATTTT
cdr3_aa: CASSPHNQPQHF

clone_size: few
d_call: -
cdr3_length: 14
v_call: TRBV4-2
j_call: TRBJ1-1
cdr3_nt: TGTGCCAGCAGCACCCAAGACACGAACACTGAAGCTTTCTTT
cdr3_aa: CASSTQDTNTEAFF

clone_size: -
d_call: TRBD1
cdr3_length: 12
v_call: TRBV15
j_call: TRBJ2-7
cdr3_nt: TGTGCCACCAGCAGGGGGACAGGCGAGCAGTACTTC
cdr3_aa: CATSRGTGEQYF

clone_size: -
d_call: -
cdr3_length: 18
v_call: TRBV15
j_call: TRBJ1-2
cdr3_nt: TGTGCCACCAGCAGGACACAAACAGGGAGTCTTTTTAACTATGGCTACACCTTC
cdr3_aa: CATSRTQTGSLFNYGYTF

clone_size: -
d_call: -
cdr3_length: 15
v_call: TRBV5-1
j_call: TRBJ2-2
cdr3_nt: TGCGCCAGCAGCCTCGGAGGGCGAGACACCGGGGAGCTGTTTTTT
cdr3_aa: CASSLGGRDTGELFF

clone_size: -
d_call: -
cdr3_length: 13
v_call: TRBV10-3
j_call: TRBJ1-1
cdr3_nt: TGTGCCAACTCCGCTCGGTCAGGGGCGCTGGCTTTCTTT
cdr3_aa: CANSARSGALAFF

clone_size: -
d_call: -
cdr3_length: 15
v_call: TRBV19
j_call: TRBJ2-3
cdr3_nt: TGTGCCAGTAGTATTGGCGGGCAGCCCACAGATACGCAGTATTTT
cdr3_aa: CASSIGGQPTDTQYF

clone_size: -
d_call: TRBD1
cdr3_length: 16
v_call: TRBV2
j_call: TRBJ1-5
cdr3_nt: TGTGCCAGCATGGCGGGTACTGACAGGGGGACTCAGCCCCAGCATTTT
cdr3_aa: CASMAGTDRGTQPQHF

clone_size: -
d_call: -
cdr3_length: 15
v_call: TRBV11-2
j_call: TRBJ2-2
cdr3_nt: TGTGCCAGCAGCCCCAACAGGGATAACACCGGGGAGCTGTTTTTT
cdr3_aa: CASSPNRDNTGELFF

clone_size: once
d_call: -
cdr3_length: 14
v_call: TRBV9
j_call: TRBJ2-3
cdr3_nt: TGTGCCAGCAGTAGAGGCCGAGGTTCAGATACGCAGTATTTT
cdr3_aa: CASSRGRGSDTQYF

clone_size: few
d_call: TRBD1
cdr3_length: 15
v_call: TRBV5-8
j_call: TRBJ2-5
cdr3_nt: TGTGCCAGCAGCCCCACAGGGGGAACTAGGAGGACCCAGTACTTC
cdr3_aa: CASSPTGGTRRTQYF

clone_size: -
d_call: -
cdr3_length: 13
v_call: TRBV29-1
j_call: TRBJ1-6
cdr3_nt: TGCAGCGCCGGACTGGGGGGTAATTCACCCCTCCACTTT
cdr3_aa: CSAGLGGNSPLHF

clone_size: once
d_call: TRBD1
cdr3_length: 13
v_call: TRBV5-1
j_call: TRBJ1-1
cdr3_nt: TGCGCCAGCAGCTTCAGGGGGAAGGATGAAGCTTTCTTT
cdr3_aa: CASSFRGKDEAFF

clone_size: -
d_call: TRBD1
cdr3_length: 13
v_call: TRBV18
j_call: TRBJ2-7
cdr3_nt: TGTGCCAGCTCAAAGAACAGGGGGTACGAGCAGTACTTC
cdr3_aa: CASSKNRGYEQYF

clone_size: -
d_call: TRBD2
cdr3_length: 14
v_call: TRBV6-5
j_call: TRBJ2-7
cdr3_nt: TGTGCCAGCAGTTACGGCGGCGGGAGTCGTGAGCAGTACTTC
cdr3_aa: CASSYGGGSREQYF

clone_size: once
d_call: -
cdr3_length: 15
v_call: TRBV27
j_call: TRBJ1-2
cdr3_nt: TGTGCCAGCAGTCCCGACACAGGGTCCTACAGTGGCTACACCTTC
cdr3_aa: CASSPDTGSYSGYTF

clone_size: -
d_call: TRBD2
cdr3_length: 19
v_call: TRBV19
j_call: TRBJ2-5
cdr3_nt: TGTGCCAGTAGTATAGGACTAGCGGGAGGACAACTAAGAAAGGGGACCCAGTACTTC
cdr3_aa: CASSIGLAGGQLRKGTQYF

clone_size: -
d_call: TRBD1
cdr3_length: 14
v_call: TRBV5-1
j_call: TRBJ1-1
cdr3_nt: TGCGCCAGCACGGGGCCAGGGGGGAACACTGAAGCTTTCTTT
cdr3_aa: CASTGPGGNTEAFF

clone_size: -
d_call: TRBD1
cdr3_length: 16
v_call: TRBV4-1
j_call: TRBJ1-5
cdr3_nt: TGCGCCAGCAGCCGGGAGGACAGGGAGGTTGGGCCGCCCCAGCATTTT
cdr3_aa: CASSREDREVGPPQHF

clone_size: -
d_call: TRBD1
cdr3_length: 16
v_call: TRBV3-1/TRBV3-2
j_call: TRBJ1-2
cdr3_nt: TGTGCCAGCAGCCAAGATTGGGGGGACAGCTCCTATGGCTACACCTTC
cdr3_aa: CASSQDWGDSSYGYTF

clone_size: -
d_call: -
cdr3_length: 16
v_call: TRBV4-2
j_call: TRBJ2-2
cdr3_nt: TGTGCCAGCAGCCAAACCCCCAACAGAGAAACCGGGGAGCTGTTTTTT
cdr3_aa: CASSQTPNRETGELFF

clone_size: -
d_call: TRBD1
cdr3_length: 19
v_call: TRBV11-3
j_call: TRBJ1-1
cdr3_nt: TGTGCCAGCAGCTTACCGGACAGGGAAACAGGGAAGGGGAACACTGAAGCTTTCTTT
cdr3_aa: CASSLPDRETGKGNTEAFF

clone_size: few
d_call: TRBD2
cdr3_length: 16
v_call: TRBV6-2/TRBV6-3
j_call: TRBJ2-5
cdr3_nt: TGTGCCAGCAGTTACCGCGGACTAGCGGTTGGGGAGACCCAGTACTTC
cdr3_aa: CASSYRGLAVGETQYF

clone_size: -
d_call: TRBD1
cdr3_length: 14
v_call: TRBV10-3
j_call: TRBJ1-1
cdr3_nt: TGTGCCACCAGAGGGGGCAGGGGAGAAACTGAAGCTTTCTTT
cdr3_aa: CATRGGRGETEAFF